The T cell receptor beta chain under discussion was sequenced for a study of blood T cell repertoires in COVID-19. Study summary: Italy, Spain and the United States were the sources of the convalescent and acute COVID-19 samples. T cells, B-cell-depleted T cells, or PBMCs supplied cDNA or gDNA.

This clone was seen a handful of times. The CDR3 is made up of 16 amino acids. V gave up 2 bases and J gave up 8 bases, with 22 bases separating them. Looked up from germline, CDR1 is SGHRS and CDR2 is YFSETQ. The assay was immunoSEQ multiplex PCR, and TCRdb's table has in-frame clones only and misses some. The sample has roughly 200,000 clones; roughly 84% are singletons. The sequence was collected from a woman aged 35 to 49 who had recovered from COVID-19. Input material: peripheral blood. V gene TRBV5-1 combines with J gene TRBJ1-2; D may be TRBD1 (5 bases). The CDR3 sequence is CASSFGGASLGEGYTF. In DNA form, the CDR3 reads TGCGCCAGCAGCTTTGGTGGGGCGTCCCTAGGAGAGGGCTACACCTTC.